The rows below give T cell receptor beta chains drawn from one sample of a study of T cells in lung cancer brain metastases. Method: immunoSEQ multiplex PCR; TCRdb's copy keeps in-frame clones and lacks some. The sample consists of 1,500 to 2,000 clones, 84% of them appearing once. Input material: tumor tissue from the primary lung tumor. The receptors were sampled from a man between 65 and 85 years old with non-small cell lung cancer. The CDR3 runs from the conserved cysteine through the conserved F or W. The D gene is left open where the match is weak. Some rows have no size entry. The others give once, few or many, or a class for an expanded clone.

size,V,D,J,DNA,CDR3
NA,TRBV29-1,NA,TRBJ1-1,TGCAGCATTGAATTGGGGTGGGCTGAAGCTTTCTTT,CSIELGWAEAFF
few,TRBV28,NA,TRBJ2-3,TGTGCCAGCAGTCCCTCGTCGCTAGCAGTCACAGATACGCAGTATTTT,CASSPSSLAVTDTQYF
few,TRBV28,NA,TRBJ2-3,TGTGCCAGCAGTCAACAGGCGATGACTAGCACAGATACGCAGTATTTT,CASSQQAMTSTDTQYF
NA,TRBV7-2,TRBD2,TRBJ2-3,TGTGCCAGCAGCTTATTTCCAGCGGGAGGGGGAGGAGATACGCAGTATTTT,CASSLFPAGGGGDTQYF
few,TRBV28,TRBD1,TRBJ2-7,TGTGCCAGCAGTACCTACGGGACAGGGTTTCGTGAGCAGTACTTC,CASSTYGTGFREQYF
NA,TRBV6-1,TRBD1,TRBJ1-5,TGTGCCAGCAGTACAAGACAGGGAAGCAATCAGCCCCAGCATTTT,CASSTRQGSNQPQHF
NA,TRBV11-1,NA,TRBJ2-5,TGTGCCAGCAGCTCGGGACTTCAAGAGACCCAGTACTTC,CASSSGLQETQYF
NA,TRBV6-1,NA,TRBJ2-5,TGTACCAGCAGTGACCCGACAGGAGGAAAGACCCAGTACTTC,CTSSDPTGGKTQYF
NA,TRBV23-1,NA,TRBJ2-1,TGCGCCAGCAGTCAATTTAAGTGGGGGGAAGCCAATGAGCAGTTCTTC,CASSQFKWGEANEQFF
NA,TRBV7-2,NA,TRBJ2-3,TGTGCCAGCAGCATTGGACAGCCTAGCACAGATACGCAGTATTTT,CASSIGQPSTDTQYF
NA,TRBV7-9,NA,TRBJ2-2,TGTGCCAGCAGCTCCAGACACACCGGGGAGCTGTTTTTT,CASSSRHTGELFF
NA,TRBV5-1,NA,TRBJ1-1,TGCGCCAGCAGCTTGTGGGGGCGGGAGGCTTTCTTT,CASSLWGREAFF
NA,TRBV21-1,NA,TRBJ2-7,TGTGCCAGCAGCTTGAGGCAGGGTAAGGGGGGTAGAGTCCTTAATTACGAGCAGTACTTC,CASSLRQGKGGRVLNYEQYF
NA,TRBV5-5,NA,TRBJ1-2,TGTGCCAGCAGCTCTGAGATGTTTGGGCAGGGCTATGGCTACACCTTC,CASSSEMFGQGYGYTF
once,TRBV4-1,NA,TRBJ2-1,TGCGCCAGCAGCCCCGGGGGTGGGAATGAGCAGTTCTTC,CASSPGGGNEQFF
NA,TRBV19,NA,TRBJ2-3,TGTGCCAGTAGTATAGGGGGGACGGGTACGCAGTATTTT,CASSIGGTGTQYF
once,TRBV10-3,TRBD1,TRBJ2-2,TGTGCCATCAAGAGACAGGGGCAGAACACCGGGGAGCTGTTTTTT,CAIKRQGQNTGELFF
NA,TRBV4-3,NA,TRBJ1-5,TGCGCCAGCAGCCAAGAGGTCGACCCATTGGATCAGCCCCAGCATTTT,CASSQEVDPLDQPQHF
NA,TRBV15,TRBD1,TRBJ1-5,TGTGCCACCTCCCCCCCTGGGACAGGGGTCCAGCCCCAGCATTTT,CATSPPGTGVQPQHF
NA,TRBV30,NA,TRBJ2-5,TGTGCCTGGAATGTGTGGGGGCTGCAAGAGACCCAGTACTTC,CAWNVWGLQETQYF
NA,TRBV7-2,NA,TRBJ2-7,TGTGCCAGCAGCGTGGGACCCGGCGGAGCCTACGAGCAGTACTTC,CASSVGPGGAYEQYF
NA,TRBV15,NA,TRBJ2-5,TGTGCCACCAGCAGAGGTGGGAGTCAAGAGACCCAGTACTTC,CATSRGGSQETQYF